The rows below give T cell receptor beta chains drawn from one sample of a study of blood T cell repertoires in COVID-19. Assay: immunoSEQ multiplex PCR; the TCRdb copy retains only in-frame clones and omits some. The sample shows nearly 200,000 clones, approximately 81% of them seen only once. Sequencing was carried out using peripheral blood. The receptors were sampled from a human donor in a cohort sampled during active COVID-19. Each CDR3 is given with its conserved first and last residue. A D gene is named only where the DNA matches it firmly. The size entry is marked missing in some rows and otherwise reads once, few, many or a size class.

d_call	clone_size	v_call	j_call	cdr3_aa	cdr3_nt
TRBD1	NA	TRBV20-1	TRBJ1-2	CSAGGQGGYTF	TGCAGTGCGGGGGGACAGGGCGGCTACACCTTC
TRBD2	few	TRBV2	TRBJ2-7	CASSEGGLGQYF	TGTGCCAGCAGTGAGGGAGGGCTGGGGCAGTACTTC
NA	NA	TRBV19	TRBJ1-2	CASSIRNRDGYTF	TGTGCCAGTAGTATTCGGAACAGGGATGGCTACACCTTC
TRBD1	once	TRBV11-3	TRBJ2-1	CASSRGGDRGNNEQFF	TGTGCCAGCAGCCGAGGGGGGGACAGGGGGAACAATGAGCAGTTCTTC
TRBD1	NA	TRBV6-5	TRBJ2-3	CATGQNTDTQYF	TGTGCCACGGGACAGAACACAGATACGCAGTATTTT
NA	NA	TRBV9	TRBJ1-1	CASSRGNPGVTEAFF	TGTGCCAGCAGCCGAGGGAATCCAGGGGTCACTGAAGCTTTCTTT
NA	NA	TRBV6-5	TRBJ2-3	CADPGDKADTQYF	TGTGCCGACCCGGGGGATAAAGCAGATACGCAGTATTTT
NA	NA	TRBV5-5	TRBJ2-5	CASSLALDYETQYF	TGTGCCAGCAGCTTGGCCCTAGATTACGAGACCCAGTACTTC
NA	once	TRBV30	TRBJ1-5	CAWGGGDQPQHF	TGTGCCTGGGGGGGAGGTGATCAGCCCCAGCATTTT
NA	once	TRBV11-1	TRBJ1-1	CASSLIRYTEAFF	TGTGCCAGCAGCCTAATACGATACACTGAAGCTTTCTTT
TRBD1	NA	TRBV4-1	TRBJ1-1	CASRPGQGTTEAFF	TGCGCCAGCAGGCCGGGACAGGGAACCACTGAAGCTTTCTTT
TRBD2	NA	TRBV11-2	TRBJ2-5	CASSLAGGYQETQYF	TGTGCCAGCAGCTTAGCGGGGGGGTACCAAGAGACCCAGTACTTC
TRBD1	few	TRBV7-9	TRBJ2-7	CASTLRDSPYEQYF	TGTGCCAGCACCCTTAGGGACAGTCCCTACGAGCAGTACTTC
TRBD2	NA	TRBV5-1	TRBJ2-2	CASSLATSGRNGELFF	TGCGCCAGCAGCTTGGCGACTAGCGGGAGAAACGGGGAGCTGTTTTTT
TRBD1	NA	TRBV6-5	TRBJ1-3	CASRRGPGNTIYF	TGTGCCAGCAGAAGGGGGCCCGGAAACACCATATATTTT
TRBD1	NA	TRBV10-3	TRBJ2-3	CAISNLQGSTDTQYF	TGTGCCATCAGTAACCTACAGGGGAGCACAGATACGCAGTATTTT
NA	NA	TRBV7-9	TRBJ2-2	CASTQDTGELFF	TGTGCCAGCACCCAGGATACCGGGGAGCTGTTTTTT
NA	NA	TRBV18	TRBJ2-1	CASSPGASEYNEQFF	TGTGCCAGCTCACCAGGGGCTTCGGAATACAATGAGCAGTTCTTC
TRBD2	NA	TRBV7-3	TRBJ2-5	CASSLGRGNQYF	TGTGCCAGCAGCTTGGGGAGGGGCAATCAGTACTTC
NA	once	TRBV28	TRBJ2-2	CASKNTGELFF	TGTGCCAGTAAGAACACCGGGGAGCTGTTTTTT
NA	NA	TRBV7-6	TRBJ1-3	CASSLSDSPRRNTIYF	TGTGCCAGCAGCTTATCGGACTCACCCCGTCGGAACACCATATATTTT
TRBD1	medium-sized	TRBV3-1/TRBV3-2	TRBJ1-1	CASSDRVGTEAFF	TGTGCCAGCAGTGACAGGGTTGGCACTGAAGCTTTCTTT
NA	NA	TRBV6-1	TRBJ2-3	CASSEASLSRDTDTQYF	TGTGCCAGCAGTGAAGCATCCCTGAGTCGGGACACAGATACGCAGTATTTT
NA	NA	TRBV4-1	TRBJ1-2	CASSQGEAVYYGYTF	TGCGCCAGCAGCCAAGGGGAGGCCGTCTACTATGGCTACACCTTC
NA	NA	TRBV7-9	TRBJ2-4	CASSLAGVGNIQYF	TGTGCCAGCAGCTTAGCAGGGGTTGGAAACATTCAGTACTTC
NA	once	TRBV27	TRBJ2-7	CATYKRLGGGSTSYEQYF	TGTGCCACCTATAAGCGCCTCGGGGGCGGGAGCACGAGCTACGAGCAGTACTTC
TRBD2	NA	TRBV11-2	TRBJ2-1	CASSIGTSPMNEQFF	TGTGCCAGCAGCATCGGGACTAGTCCCATGAATGAGCAGTTCTTC
NA	NA	TRBV11-2	TRBJ2-3	CASSLAGTDTQYF	TGTGCCAGCAGCTTAGCAGGCACAGATACGCAGTATTTT
NA	NA	TRBV11-1	TRBJ2-5	CASSSRLSEETQYF	TGTGCCAGCAGCAGCAGACTAAGCGAGGAGACCCAGTACTTC
NA	NA	TRBV7-9	TRBJ2-7	CASSSIYEQYF	TGTGCCAGCAGCTCAATTTACGAGCAGTACTTC
NA	NA	TRBV7-8	TRBJ2-7	CASSSPGYEQYF	TGTGCCAGCAGCTCGCCAGGCTACGAGCAGTACTTC
NA	NA	TRBV28	TRBJ1-1	CATCRDLNTEAFF	TGTGCCACCTGTAGAGACTTAAACACTGAAGCTTTCTTT
NA	NA	TRBV9	TRBJ2-2	CASSPMSAANTGELFF	TGTGCCAGCAGCCCGATGAGCGCTGCGAACACCGGGGAGCTGTTTTTT
TRBD1	NA	TRBV3-1/TRBV3-2	TRBJ2-4	CASSHLFRQGGNIQYF	TGTGCCAGCAGCCACTTATTCCGACAGGGGGGAAACATTCAGTACTTC
NA	NA	TRBV2	TRBJ1-1	CASSPTGFYTEAFF	TGTGCCAGCAGTCCGACCGGGTTCTACACTGAAGCTTTCTTT
NA	NA	TRBV2	TRBJ2-2	CASSRDTHTGELFF	TGTGCCAGTTCCCGGGACACCCACACCGGGGAGCTGTTTTTT
TRBD2	NA	TRBV18	TRBJ2-7	CASSPELASYEQYF	TGTGCCAGCTCACCGGAACTAGCGTCCTACGAGCAGTACTTC
TRBD1	NA	TRBV7-2	TRBJ2-2	CASGPGQGVVAGELFF	TGTGCCAGCGGACCGGGACAGGGAGTGGTTGCCGGGGAGCTGTTTTTT
NA	NA	TRBV6-5	TRBJ1-2	CASSQQGSSGYTF	TGTGCCAGCAGCCAACAGGGATCAAGTGGCTACACCTTC
TRBD1	many	TRBV6-6	TRBJ1-6	CASSPNPTRTGSYNSPLHF	TGTGCCAGCAGTCCTAACCCGACCAGGACAGGCTCCTATAATTCACCCCTCCACTTT
TRBD2	NA	TRBV7-9	TRBJ2-7	CATGTSGTYEQYF	TGTGCCACCGGGACTAGCGGAACCTACGAGCAGTACTTC
NA	NA	TRBV11-1	TRBJ2-3	CASSSGTDTQYF	TGTGCCAGCAGCTCCGGCACAGATACGCAGTATTTT
NA	NA	TRBV18	TRBJ1-3	CASSPPAAGNTIYF	TGTGCCAGCTCACCACCGGCAGCTGGAAACACCATATATTTT
NA	NA	TRBV5-1	TRBJ2-3	CASSTEGHLKGDTQYF	TGCGCCAGCAGCACCGAGGGACATTTAAAAGGAGATACGCAGTATTTT
TRBD1	NA	TRBV7-9	TRBJ1-3	CASSSGQGTGNTIYF	TGTGCCAGCAGCAGTGGACAGGGGACTGGAAACACCATATATTTT
NA	NA	TRBV28	TRBJ2-3	CASSQDSDTQYF	TGTGCCAGCAGCCAAGACAGCGATACGCAGTATTTT
TRBD1	NA	TRBV7-9	TRBJ2-4	CASSLPGTAIQYF	TGTGCCAGCAGCTTACCCGGGACAGCCATTCAGTACTTC
TRBD2	few	TRBV12-3/TRBV12-4	TRBJ2-1	CASSLGGFNEQFF	TGTGCCAGCAGTTTGGGAGGGTTCAATGAGCAGTTCTTC